Given below is one T cell receptor beta chain in context. Its target is not known. Assay used: immunoSEQ multiplex PCR; TCRdb lists only in-frame clones, some missing. This table holds almost 85,000 clones, roughly 84% found once. The data stem from a study of cytotoxic CD8 clonotypes in ibrutinib-treated CLL. General study findings and limits: Age-matched healthy donor levels were exceeded by baseline clonality, which tracked circulating CD8+ T-cell counts. Baseline levels were approached again at progression, after clonality had risen at ibrutinib response.

Germline lookup yields CDR1 MNHEY and CDR2 SMNVEV (reference sequence). J gave up 5 bases and V 7 bases, and 9 bases lay outside the gene matches. The CDR3 has 14 residues. This rearrangement joins TRBV27 to TRBJ2-3, with 7 bases matching TRBD1. The receptor comes from a human donor with chronic lymphocytic leukemia. The sample was PBMCs, taken before ibrutinib treatment. The CDR3 is CASTSRGYVDTQYF. The CDR3 nucleotides read TGTGCCAGCACGAGCAGGGGGTACGTAGATACGCAGTATTTT.